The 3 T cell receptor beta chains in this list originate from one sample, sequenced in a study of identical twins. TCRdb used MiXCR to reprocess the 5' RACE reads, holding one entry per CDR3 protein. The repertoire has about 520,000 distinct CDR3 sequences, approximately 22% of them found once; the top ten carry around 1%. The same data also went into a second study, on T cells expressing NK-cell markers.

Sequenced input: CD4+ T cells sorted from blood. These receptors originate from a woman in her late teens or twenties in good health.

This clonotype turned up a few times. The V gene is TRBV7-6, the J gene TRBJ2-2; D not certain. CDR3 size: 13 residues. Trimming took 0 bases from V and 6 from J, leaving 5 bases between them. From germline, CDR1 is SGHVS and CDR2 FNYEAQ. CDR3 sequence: CASSLAVAGELFF. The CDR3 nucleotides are TGTGCCAGCAGCTTAGCGGTAGCCGGGGAGCTGTTTTTT.

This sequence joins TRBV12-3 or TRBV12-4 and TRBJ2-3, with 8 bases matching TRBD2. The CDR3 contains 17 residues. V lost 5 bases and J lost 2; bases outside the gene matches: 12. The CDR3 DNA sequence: TGTGCCAGCAGTCCGGGATCGGGGCGGGGGGACACAGATACGCAGTATTTT. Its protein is CASSPGSGRGDTDTQYF.

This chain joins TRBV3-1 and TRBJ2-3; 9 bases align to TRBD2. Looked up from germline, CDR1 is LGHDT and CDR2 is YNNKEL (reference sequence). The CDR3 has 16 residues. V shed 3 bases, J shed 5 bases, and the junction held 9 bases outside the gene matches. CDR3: CASSQPIAGVRDTQYF. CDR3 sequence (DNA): TGTGCCAGCAGCCAGCCTATAGCGGGAGTAAGAGATACGCAGTATTTT.